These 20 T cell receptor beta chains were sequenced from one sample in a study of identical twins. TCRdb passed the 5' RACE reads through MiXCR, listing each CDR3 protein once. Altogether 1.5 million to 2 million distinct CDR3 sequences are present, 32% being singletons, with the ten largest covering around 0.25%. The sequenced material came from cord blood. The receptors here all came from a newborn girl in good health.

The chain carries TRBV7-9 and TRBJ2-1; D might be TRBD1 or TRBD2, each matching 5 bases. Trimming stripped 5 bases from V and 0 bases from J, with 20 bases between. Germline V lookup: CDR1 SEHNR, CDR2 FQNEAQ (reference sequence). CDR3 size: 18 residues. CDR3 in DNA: TGTGCCAGCAGCCCGGACATGGGGACCCCCAGCTCCTACAATGAGCAGTTCTTC. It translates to CASSPDMGTPSSYNEQFF.

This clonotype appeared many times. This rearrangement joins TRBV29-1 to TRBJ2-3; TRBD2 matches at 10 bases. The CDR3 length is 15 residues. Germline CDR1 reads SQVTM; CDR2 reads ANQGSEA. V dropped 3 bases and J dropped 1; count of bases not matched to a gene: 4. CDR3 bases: TGCAGCGTTGAGGCCCTAGCGGGGGGCACAGATACGCAGTATTTT. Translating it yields CSVEALAGGTDTQYF.

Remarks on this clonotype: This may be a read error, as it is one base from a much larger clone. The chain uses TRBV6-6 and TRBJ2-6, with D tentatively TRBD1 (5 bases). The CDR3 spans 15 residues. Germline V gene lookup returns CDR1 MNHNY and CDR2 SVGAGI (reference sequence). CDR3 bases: TGTGCCAGCAGTTACTCAAGCTCTGGGGCCAACGTCCAGACTTTC. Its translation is CASSYSSSGANVQTF.

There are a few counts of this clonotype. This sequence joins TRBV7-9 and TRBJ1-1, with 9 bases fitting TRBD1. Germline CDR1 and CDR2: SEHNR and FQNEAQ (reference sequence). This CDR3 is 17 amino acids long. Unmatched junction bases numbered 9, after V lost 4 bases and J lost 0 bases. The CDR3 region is CASSSGQTGGLNTEAFF. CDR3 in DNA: TGTGCCAGCAGCTCCGGACAGACAGGGGGGCTGAACACTGAAGCTTTCTTT.

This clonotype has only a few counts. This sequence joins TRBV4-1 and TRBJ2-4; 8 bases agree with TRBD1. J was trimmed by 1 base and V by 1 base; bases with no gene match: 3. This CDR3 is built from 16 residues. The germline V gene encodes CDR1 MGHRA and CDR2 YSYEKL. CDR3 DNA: TGCGCCAGCAGCCAAGCTTGGACAGGGGCCAAAAACATTCAGTACTTC. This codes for CASSQAWTGAKNIQYF.

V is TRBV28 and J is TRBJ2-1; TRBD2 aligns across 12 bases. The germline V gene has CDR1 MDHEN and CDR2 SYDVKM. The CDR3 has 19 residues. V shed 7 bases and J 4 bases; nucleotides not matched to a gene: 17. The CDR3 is CASTLEPGLAGPRYNEQFF. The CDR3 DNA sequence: TGTGCCAGCACCTTAGAGCCGGGACTAGCGGGCCCGAGGTACAATGAGCAGTTCTTC.

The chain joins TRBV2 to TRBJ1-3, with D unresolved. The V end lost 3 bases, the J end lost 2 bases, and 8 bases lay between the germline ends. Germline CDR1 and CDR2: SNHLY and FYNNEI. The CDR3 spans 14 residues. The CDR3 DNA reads TGTGCCAGCAGTGATACCGGGGCTGGAAACACCATATATTTT. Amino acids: CASSDTGAGNTIYF.

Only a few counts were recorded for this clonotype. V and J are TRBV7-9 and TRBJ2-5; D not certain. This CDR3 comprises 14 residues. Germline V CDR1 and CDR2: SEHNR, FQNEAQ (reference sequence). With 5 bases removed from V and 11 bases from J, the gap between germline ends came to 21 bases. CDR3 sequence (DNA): TGTGCCAGCAGCCCAGACCCCAGTCGCAATGAGCAGTACTTC. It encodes CASSPDPSRNEQYF.

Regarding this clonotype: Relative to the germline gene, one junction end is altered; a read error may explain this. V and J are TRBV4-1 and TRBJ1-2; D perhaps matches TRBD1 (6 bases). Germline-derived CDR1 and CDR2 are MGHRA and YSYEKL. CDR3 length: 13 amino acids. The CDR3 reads CASTQGRNYGCTF. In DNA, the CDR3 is TGCGCCAGCACCCAGGGGCGCAACTATGGCTGCACCTTC.

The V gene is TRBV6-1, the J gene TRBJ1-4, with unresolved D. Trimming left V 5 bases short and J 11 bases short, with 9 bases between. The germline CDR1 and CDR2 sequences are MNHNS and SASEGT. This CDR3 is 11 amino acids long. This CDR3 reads CASSPGPKLFF. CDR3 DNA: TGTGCCAGCAGTCCCGGTCCCAAACTGTTTTTT.

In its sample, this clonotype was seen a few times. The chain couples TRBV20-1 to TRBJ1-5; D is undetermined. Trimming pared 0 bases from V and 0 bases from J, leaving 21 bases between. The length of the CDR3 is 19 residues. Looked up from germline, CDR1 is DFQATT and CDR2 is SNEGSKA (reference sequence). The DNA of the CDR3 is TGCAGTGCTAGAGATGGGGAGAAGGGAGAGTGGAATAGCAATCAGCCCCAGCATTTT. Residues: CSARDGEKGEWNSNQPQHF.

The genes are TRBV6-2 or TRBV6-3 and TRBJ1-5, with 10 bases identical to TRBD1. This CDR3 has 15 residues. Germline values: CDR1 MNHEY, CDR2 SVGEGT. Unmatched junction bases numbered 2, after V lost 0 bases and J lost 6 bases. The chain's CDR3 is CASSYSRDRGQPQHF. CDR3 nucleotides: TGTGCCAGCAGTTACTCCCGGGACAGGGGTCAGCCCCAGCATTTT.

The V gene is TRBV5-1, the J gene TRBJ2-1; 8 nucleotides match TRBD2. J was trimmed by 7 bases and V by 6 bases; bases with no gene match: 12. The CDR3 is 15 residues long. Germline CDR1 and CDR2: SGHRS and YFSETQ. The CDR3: CASTLSGEPGNEQFF. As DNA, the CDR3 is TGCGCCAGCACCCTTAGCGGGGAGCCCGGTAATGAGCAGTTCTTC.

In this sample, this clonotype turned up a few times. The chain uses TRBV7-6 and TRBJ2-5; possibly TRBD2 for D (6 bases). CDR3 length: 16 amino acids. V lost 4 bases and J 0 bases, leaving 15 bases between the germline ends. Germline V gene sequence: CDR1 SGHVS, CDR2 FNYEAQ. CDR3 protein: CASSSGLSRYQETQYF. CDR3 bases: TGTGCCAGCAGCTCGGGACTCTCAAGGTACCAAGAGACCCAGTACTTC.

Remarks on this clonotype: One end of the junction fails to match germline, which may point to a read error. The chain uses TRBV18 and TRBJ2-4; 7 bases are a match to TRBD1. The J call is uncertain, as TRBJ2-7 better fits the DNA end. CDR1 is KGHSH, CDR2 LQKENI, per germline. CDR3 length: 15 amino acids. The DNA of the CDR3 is TGTGTCAGCTCCCAAACAGGGGCTAGCTCCTACGAGCAGTACTTC. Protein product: CVSSQTGASSYEQYF.

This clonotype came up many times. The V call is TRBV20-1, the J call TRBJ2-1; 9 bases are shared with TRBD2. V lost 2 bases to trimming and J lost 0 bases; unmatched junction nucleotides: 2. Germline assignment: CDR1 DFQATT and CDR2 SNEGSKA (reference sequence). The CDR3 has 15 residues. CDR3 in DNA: TGCAGTGCTAGACTAGCGGGGAGCTCCTACAATGAGCAGTTCTTC. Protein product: CSARLAGSSYNEQFF.

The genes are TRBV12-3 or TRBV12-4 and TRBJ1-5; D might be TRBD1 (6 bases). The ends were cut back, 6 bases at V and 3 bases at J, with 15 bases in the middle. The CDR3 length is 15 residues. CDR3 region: CASSPGTGYNQPQHF. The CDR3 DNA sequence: TGTGCCAGCAGCCCTGGAACAGGGTACAATCAGCCCCAGCATTTT.

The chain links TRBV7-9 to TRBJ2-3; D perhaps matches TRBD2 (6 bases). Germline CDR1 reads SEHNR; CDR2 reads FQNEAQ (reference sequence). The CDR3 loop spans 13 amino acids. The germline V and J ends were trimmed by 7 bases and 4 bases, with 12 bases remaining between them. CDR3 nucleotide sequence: TGTGCCAGCAAAGCCCCGGGGGCAGATACGCAGTATTTT. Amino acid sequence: CASKAPGADTQYF.

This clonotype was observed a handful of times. Here the CDR3 reads CASSSVLATQYF. In DNA, the CDR3 is TGTGCCAGCAGCTCCGTGTTGGCGACCCAGTACTTC. The gene calls are TRBV7-8 and TRBJ2-7; D ambiguous. With the DNA end fitting TRBJ2-5 better, the J assignment may be wrong. The CDR3 spans 12 residues. Germline V gene data show CDR1 as SGHVS and CDR2 as FQNEAQ.

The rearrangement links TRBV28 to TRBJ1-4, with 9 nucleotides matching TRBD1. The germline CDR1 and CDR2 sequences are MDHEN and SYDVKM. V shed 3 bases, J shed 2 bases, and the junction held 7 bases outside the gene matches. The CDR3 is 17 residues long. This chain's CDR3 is CASSLVTQGATNEKLFF. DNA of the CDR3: TGTGCCAGCAGTTTGGTAACACAGGGGGCGACTAATGAAAAACTGTTTTTT.